This T cell receptor (beta chain) was sequenced for a study of shared clonotypes between healthy human individuals. The assay was immunoSEQ multiplex PCR, and TCRdb's table has in-frame clones only and misses some. The sample lists some 1,600,000 clones, approximately 98% seen once, with less than 0.55% in the top ten. Germline V gives CDR1 LGHNA, CDR2 YSLEER. The CDR3 totals 15 residues. V lost 1 base, J lost 6 bases, and 3 bases stayed unmatched. The rearrangement joins TRBV4-3 to TRBJ2-1; 10 bases agree with TRBD1. This TCR was recovered from a young man in good health. The sequenced sample consisted of naive CD4+ T cells sorted from blood. Subset: CD45RA+ positively selected. The CDR3 is CASSQGDRGRNEQFF. CDR3 nucleotides: TGCGCCAGCAGCCAAGGGGACAGGGGACGCAATGAGCAGTTCTTC.